The next 2 T cell receptor beta chains were all read from a single sample in a study of post-analysis software for immune sequencing data. Unique molecular identifiers featured in each of the TCR beta cDNA libraries. TCRdb passed the PCR reads through MiXCR, listing each CDR3 protein once. The data hold about 770,000 distinct CDR3 sequences, with 46% observed a single time. These TCRs are of unknown antigen specificity. Overall study findings and caveats: The study found TRBV5-6, TRBV5-1 and TRBV20-1 among five or six TRBV segments more frequent in patients than controls.

What was sequenced was blood. These receptors all come from a girl aged 5-17 years with multiple sclerosis.

This clonotype was seen a handful of times. The rearrangement links TRBV12-3 or TRBV12-4 to TRBJ2-7; 7 positions match TRBD2. V lost 6 bases to trimming and J lost 1 base; unmatched junction nucleotides: 12. The CDR3 covers 16 residues. The CDR3 coding sequence is TGTGCCAGCAGCCTCGGGAGCGGGATCATTTCCTACGAGCAGTACTTC. Translated: CASSLGSGIISYEQYF.

V and J are TRBV5-1 and TRBJ2-1, with unresolved D. This CDR3 is 16 amino acids long. The V gene lost 0 bases and the J gene lost 3 bases, with 13 bases spanning the gap. Germline V gene lookup returns CDR1 SGHRS and CDR2 YFSETQ. CDR3 coding DNA: TGCGCCAGCAGCTTGGGGTTCCGACTCCTCTACAATGAGCAGTTCTTC. Translating it yields CASSLGFRLLYNEQFF.